A single sample gave rise to the 17 T cell receptor beta chains below, sequenced in a study of blood T cells in healthy people across ages. It was with a sample-barcoded 5' primer and a J-beta primer mix that a second PCR of roughly 7 to 12 cycles was run. MiXCR, applied by TCRdb to the 5' RACE reads, yields one record per CDR3 protein. Among approximately 820,000 distinct CDR3 sequences listed, under 45% were seen once. The sample taken for sequencing was blood. These TCRs come from a man aged 55 to 70 in good health.

In this sample, this clonotype turned up many times. V is TRBV4-2 and J is TRBJ2-7; 12 nucleotides match TRBD2. From germline, CDR1 is LGHNA and CDR2 YNFKEQ. After removal of 4 bases from V and 4 bases from J, the junction contained 8 bases not matched to a gene. This CDR3 contains 16 residues. The CDR3 is CASSRSRTSGVYEQYF. CDR3 DNA: TGTGCCAGCAGCCGCTCTCGGACTAGCGGGGTGTACGAGCAGTACTTC.

Details on this clonotype: Relative to the germline gene, one junction end is altered; a read error may explain this. This chain connects TRBV4-3 to TRBJ2-6, with D perhaps TRBD1 or TRBD2 (5 bases each). The germline CDR1 and CDR2 sequences are LGHNA and YSLEER. This CDR3 spans 16 amino acids. The CDR3 region is CASSQSRGSGANVQTF. CDR3 in DNA: TGCGCCAGCAGCCAATCCCGGGGTTCTGGGGCCAACGTCCAGACTTTC.

This chain joins TRBV7-4 and TRBJ2-3, with a possible D match to TRBD1 (6 bases). The CDR3 covers 18 residues. Trimming stripped 1 base from V and 2 bases from J, with 19 bases between. Germline-derived CDR1 and CDR2 are SGHVT and SQSDAQ. The CDR3 bases are TGTGCCAGCAGCTTAGGAGCCCGTATCCGACAGGACACAGATACGCAGTATTTT. It yields the protein CASSLGARIRQDTDTQYF. Looking up the rest from reference TRBV7-4 and TRBJ2-3 gives the full variable domain: GAGVSQSPRYKVAKRGRDVALRCDSISGHVTLYWYRQTLGQGSEVLTYSQSDAQRDKSGRPSGRFSAERPERSVSTLKIQRTEQGDSAVYLCASSLGARIRQDTDTQYFGPGTRLTVL.

The chain has TRBV3-1 and TRBJ1-4; no definite D call. CDR1 is LGHDT, CDR2 YNNKEL, per germline (reference sequence). This CDR3 is built from 14 residues. V was shortened by 1 base and J by 5 bases, with 8 bases between the two germline ends. This chain's CDR3 is CASSQGRGNEKLFF. In nucleotides, the CDR3 is TGTGCCAGCAGCCAAGGGCGGGGAAATGAAAAACTGTTTTTT.

The chain carries TRBV20-1 and TRBJ2-5; no firm D call. Deletions cut 0 bases from V and 2 bases from J, with 13 bases between. This CDR3 comprises 15 residues. CDR1 and CDR2 (germline): DFQATT, SNEGSKA (reference sequence). The CDR3 is CSARDISRVQETQYF. CDR3 sequence (DNA): TGCAGTGCTAGAGATATCTCCCGGGTACAAGAGACCCAGTACTTC.

The V call is TRBV6-1, the J call TRBJ2-4, with 8 bases matching TRBD1. V shed 6 bases, J shed 13 bases, and the junction held 26 bases outside the gene matches. Per germline, CDR1 MNHNS and CDR2 SASEGT. This CDR3 spans 18 amino acids. In DNA form, the CDR3 reads TGTGCCAGCAGACCAAAAAGGGTTCTGGGACAGGTCGCTGGGGAGCAGTACTTC. Encoded protein: CASRPKRVLGQVAGEQYF.

This clonotype has only a few counts. The V gene is TRBV20-1, the J gene TRBJ2-7, with a tentative D call TRBD2 (6 bases). Germline assignment: CDR1 DFQATT and CDR2 SNEGSKA (reference sequence). Trimming removed 4 bases from V and 7 bases from J, with 17 bases in between. This CDR3 has 13 residues. CDR3 DNA: TGCAGTGCTACAGAGGGTTTCGCGGGGGAGCAGTACTTC. It yields the protein CSATEGFAGEQYF.

This clonotype occurred many times. The rearrangement uses TRBV6-5 and TRBJ2-6, with 9 bases identical to TRBD1. With 6 bases clipped from V and 0 bases from J, the junction kept 6 bases outside the gene matches. Germline assignment: CDR1 MNHEY and CDR2 SVGAGI. There are 17 residues in the CDR3. This chain's CDR3 is CASRRGTGNSGANVLTF. CDR3 coding DNA: TGTGCCAGCAGACGCGGGACAGGGAACTCTGGGGCCAACGTCCTGACTTTC.

This sequence joins TRBV4-3 and TRBJ2-5; no clear D. CDR3 length: 13 residues. Looked up from germline, CDR1 is LGHNA and CDR2 is YSLEER. Trimming removed 4 bases at V and 11 bases at J, with 17 bases between. The CDR3 DNA sequence: TGCGCCAGCAGCCCTACAGAATACAATGAGCAGTACTTC. It yields the protein CASSPTEYNEQYF.

The table lists this clonotype with many counts. The rearrangement links TRBV5-1 to TRBJ1-4, with 7 bases that match TRBD1. Germline CDR1 and CDR2: SGHRS and YFSETQ. The CDR3 runs 14 residues. J was trimmed by 7 bases and V by 4 bases; bases with no gene match: 7. The CDR3 is CASSPQGSGEKLFF. CDR3 in DNA: TGCGCCAGCAGCCCACAGGGGTCAGGTGAAAAACTGTTTTTT.

V is TRBV5-4 and J is TRBJ1-1; TRBD1 aligns across 10 bases. The V gene's germline CDR1 is SGHNT and CDR2 YYREEE (reference sequence). The trim removed 4 bases at V and 8 bases at J, leaving 8 bases unmatched. This CDR3 is 14 amino acids long. For the CDR3, the DNA is TGTGCCAGCAGCCACGCGGACAGGGGGAGAGAAGCTTTCTTT. This sequence encodes CASSHADRGREAFF.

The chain has TRBV9 and TRBJ1-2, with 9 bases aligning to TRBD1. The V gene end was trimmed by 4 bases and the J gene end by 7 bases; junction bases not matched to a gene: 8. This CDR3 is 14 amino acids long. Germline CDR1 SGDLS, CDR2 YYNGEE. CDR3 nucleotides: TGTGCCAGCAGCCCCACAGGGGGCGAGGGTGGCTACACCTTC. It specifies CASSPTGGEGGYTF.

Worth noting for this clonotype: Possible read error: a much larger clone is one base away. The chain couples TRBV16 to TRBJ1-1, with D unresolved. Germline CDR1 reads KGHSY; CDR2 reads FQNENV. Trimming removed 6 bases from V and 1 base from J, with 6 bases in between. The CDR3 loop spans 12 amino acids. The CDR3 DNA reads TGTGCCAGCAGAGTAGCGAACACTGAAGCTTTCTTT. This translates into CASRVANTEAFF.

As concerns this clonotype: This could be a read error, since a much larger clone is one nucleotide away. V gene TRBV28 combines with J gene TRBJ1-2, with unresolved D. Germline V gene data show CDR1 as MDHEN and CDR2 as SYDVKM. The CDR3 extends over 14 amino acids. CDR3 sequence: CASSVWQNNYGYTF. CDR3 sequence (DNA): TGTGCCAGCAGTGTATGGCAGAATAACTATGGCTACACCTTC.

The chain combines TRBV15 with TRBJ1-5; 10 nucleotides agree with TRBD1. This CDR3 contains 13 residues. CDR1 LNHNV and CDR2 YYDKDF come from the germline V gene (reference sequence). Unmatched junction bases numbered 1, after V lost 8 bases and J lost 3 bases. The CDR3: CATGTGDNQPQHF. CDR3 bases: TGTGCCACCGGGACAGGGGACAATCAGCCCCAGCATTTT.

The CDR3 sequence: CASSPMGGRNEQFF. The CDR3 nucleotides read TGTGCCAGCAGCCCCATGGGGGGGCGGAATGAGCAGTTCTTC. The rearrangement uses TRBV7-9 and TRBJ2-1; possibly TRBD2 for D (7 bases). CDR1 SEHNR and CDR2 FQNEAQ come from the germline V gene (reference sequence). This CDR3 is built from 14 residues. Trimming removed 5 bases at V and 7 bases at J, with 15 bases between.

V usage is TRBV4-3 and J usage is TRBJ1-6, with TRBD1 matching over 9 bases. With 6 bases clipped from V and 8 bases from J, the junction kept 11 bases outside the gene matches. The CDR3 loop spans 16 amino acids. Germline CDR1 and CDR2: LGHNA and YSLEER. The CDR3 loop is CASRPSQQGAYSPLHF. The DNA for the CDR3 is TGCGCCAGCAGACCGAGTCAACAGGGGGCTTATTCACCCCTCCACTTT.